The source of this TCR beta chain is a study of T cells in localized non-small cell lung cancer. A single count supports this clone. The antigen remains unidentified. Clones were read by immunoSEQ multiplex PCR, and TCRdb kept only the in-frame ones, dropping some. Here the sample spans approximately 34,000 clones, just over 90% being singletons. Findings of the study overall: Tumor trailed uninvolved adjacent lung in T cell clonality, which peaked there. Researchers found a median around 58 of the top 100 tumor clones in adjacent lung.

The clonotype comes from a female donor aged 60 or older with stage I lung adenocarcinoma. The source material was peripheral blood, sampled before any cancer treatment.

The CDR3 DNA sequence: TGTGCCAGCAGCTTGGTCTCACGGGGGAGTAACACTGAAGCTTTCTTT. This codes for CASSLVSRGSNTEAFF. This chain links TRBV5-4 with TRBJ1-1; perhaps TRBD1 as D (5 bases). V shed 0 bases and J shed 2 bases, with 14 bases lying between them. The CDR3 consists of 16 residues. The germline V gene has CDR1 SGHNT and CDR2 YYREEE (reference sequence).